Sequencing of this TCR beta chain was carried out in a study of shared clonotypes between healthy human individuals. Study-wide results and caveats: Clonotype sharing among donors was thought likely to change with sequencing depth. A few donors held about 5% of naive CD4 clonotypes in common.

Source study methods: Quality scores were absent from the junction-only immunoSEQ sequences, so filtering differed. The method was immunoSEQ multiplex PCR; TCRdb's version includes in-frame clones alone and lacks a portion of them. Clone size and the V and J calls come from that table; the DNA yielded D and trimming. Here the sample spans some 790,000 clones, approximately 77% being singletons. Recent vaccinations or acute infections were absent in the healthy HIV-negative adult donors. Trimming stripped 0 bases from V and 4 bases from J, with 2 bases between. This CDR3 is built from 12 residues. The germline gives CDR1 SGHNT, CDR2 YYREEE (reference sequence). On this clone itself: Its antigen is undetermined. This may stem from a read error, because a much larger clone lies one nucleotide away.

This chain joins TRBV5-4 and TRBJ1-5; no firm D call. The source is a woman between 25 and 40 years old in good health. Input material: memory CD4+ T cells sorted from blood. Subset meaning: CD45RA-negative fraction. The CDR3 region is CASSLGNQPQHF. The CDR3 DNA is TGTGCCAGCAGCTTGGGGAATCAGCCCCAGCATTTT.